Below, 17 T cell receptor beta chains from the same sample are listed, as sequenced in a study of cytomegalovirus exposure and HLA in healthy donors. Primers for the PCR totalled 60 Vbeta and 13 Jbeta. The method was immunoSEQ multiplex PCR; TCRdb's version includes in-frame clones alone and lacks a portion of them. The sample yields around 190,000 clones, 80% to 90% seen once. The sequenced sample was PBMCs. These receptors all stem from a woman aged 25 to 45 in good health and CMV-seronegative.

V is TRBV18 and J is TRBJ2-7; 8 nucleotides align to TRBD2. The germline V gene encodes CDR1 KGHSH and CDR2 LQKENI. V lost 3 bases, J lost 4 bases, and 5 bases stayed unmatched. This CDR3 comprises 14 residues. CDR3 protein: CASSPGRGEYEQYF. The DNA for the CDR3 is TGTGCCAGCTCACCTGGGCGGGGGGAGTACGAGCAGTACTTC.

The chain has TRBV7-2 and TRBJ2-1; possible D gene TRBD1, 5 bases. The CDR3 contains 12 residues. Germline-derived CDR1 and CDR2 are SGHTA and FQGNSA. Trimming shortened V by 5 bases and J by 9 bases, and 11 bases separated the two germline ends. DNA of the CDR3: TGTGCCAGCAGCACCCAAGGGGCTGAGCAGTTCTTC. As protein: CASSTQGAEQFF.

Here the CDR3 reads CAWSPGDITDTQYF. DNA of the CDR3: TGTGCCTGGAGTCCCGGCGACATTACAGATACGCAGTATTTT. V is TRBV30 and J is TRBJ2-3; D not resolved. There are 14 residues in the CDR3. Germline V lookup: CDR1 GTSNPN, CDR2 SVGIG (reference sequence). V was pared by 2 bases and J by 3 bases, with 12 bases between.

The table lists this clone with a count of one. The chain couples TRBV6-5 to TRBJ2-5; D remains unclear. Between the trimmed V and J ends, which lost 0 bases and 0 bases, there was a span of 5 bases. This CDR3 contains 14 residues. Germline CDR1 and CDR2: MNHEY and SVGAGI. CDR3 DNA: TGTGCCAGCAGTTACTCCGCGAACCAAGAGACCCAGTACTTC. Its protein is CASSYSANQETQYF.

This CDR3 reads CASSLDDGLLDTQYF. The CDR3 nucleotides are TGTGCCAGCAGCTTAGACGATGGCCTGCTGGATACGCAGTATTTT. The gene calls are TRBV7-9 and TRBJ2-3; unclear D gene. Germline V gives CDR1 SEHNR, CDR2 FQNEAQ (reference sequence). V dropped 1 base and J dropped 6 bases, with 14 bases sitting between them. The CDR3 is 15 amino acids.

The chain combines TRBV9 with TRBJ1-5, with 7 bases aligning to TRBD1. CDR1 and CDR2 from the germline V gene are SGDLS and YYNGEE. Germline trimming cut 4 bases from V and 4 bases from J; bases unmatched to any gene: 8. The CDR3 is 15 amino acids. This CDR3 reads CASSQGVAENQPQHF. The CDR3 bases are TGTGCCAGCAGCCAGGGGGTGGCGGAGAATCAGCCCCAGCATTTT.

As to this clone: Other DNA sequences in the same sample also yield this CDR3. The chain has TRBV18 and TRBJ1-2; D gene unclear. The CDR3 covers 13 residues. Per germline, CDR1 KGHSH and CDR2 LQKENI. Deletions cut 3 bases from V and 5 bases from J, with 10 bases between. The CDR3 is CASSPGGDYGYTF. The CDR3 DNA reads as TGTGCCAGCTCACCTGGAGGAGATTATGGCTACACCTTC. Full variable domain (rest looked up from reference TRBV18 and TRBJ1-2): NAGVMQNPRHLVRRRGQEARLRCSPMKGHSHVYWYRQLPEEGLKFMVYLQKENIIDESGMPKERFSAEFPKEGPSILRIQQVVRGDSAAYFCASSPGGDYGYTFGSGTRLTVV.

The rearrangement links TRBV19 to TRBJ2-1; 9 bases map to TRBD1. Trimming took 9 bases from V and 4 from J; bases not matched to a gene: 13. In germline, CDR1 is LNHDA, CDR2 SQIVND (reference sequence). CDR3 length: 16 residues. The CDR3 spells CASATTGQGKYNEQFF. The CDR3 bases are TGTGCCAGCGCTACTACGGGACAGGGCAAATACAATGAGCAGTTCTTC.

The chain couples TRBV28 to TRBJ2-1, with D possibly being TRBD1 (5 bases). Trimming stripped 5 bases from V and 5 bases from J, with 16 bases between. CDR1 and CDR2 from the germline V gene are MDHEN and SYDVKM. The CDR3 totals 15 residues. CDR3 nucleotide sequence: TGTGCCAGCAGTCCCCCGCGTAGCAGGGACAATGAGCAGTTCTTC. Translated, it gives CASSPPRSRDNEQFF.

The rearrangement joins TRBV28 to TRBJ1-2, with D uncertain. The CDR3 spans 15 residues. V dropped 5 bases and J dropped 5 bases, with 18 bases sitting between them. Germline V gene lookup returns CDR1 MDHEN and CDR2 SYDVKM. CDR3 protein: CASSPLPGGQYGYTF. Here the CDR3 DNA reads TGTGCCAGCAGTCCCCTCCCGGGAGGGCAATATGGCTACACCTTC.

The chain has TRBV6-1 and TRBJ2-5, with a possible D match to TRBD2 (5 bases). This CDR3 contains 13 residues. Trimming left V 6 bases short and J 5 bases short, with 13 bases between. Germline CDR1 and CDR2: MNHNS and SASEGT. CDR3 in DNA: TGTGCCAGCAGGGAAACGAGGAGGGAGACCCAGTACTTC. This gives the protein CASRETRRETQYF.

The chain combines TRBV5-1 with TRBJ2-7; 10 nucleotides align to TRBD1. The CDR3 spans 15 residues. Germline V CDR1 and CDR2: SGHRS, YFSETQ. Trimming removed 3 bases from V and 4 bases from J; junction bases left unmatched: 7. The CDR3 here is CASSWTTGGRYEQYF. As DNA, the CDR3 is TGCGCCAGCAGCTGGACGACAGGGGGCAGATACGAGCAGTACTTC. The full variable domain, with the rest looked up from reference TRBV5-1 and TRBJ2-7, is KAGVTQTPRYLIKTRGQQVTLSCSPISGHRSVSWYQQTPGQGLQFLFEYFSETQRNKGNFPGRFSGRQFSNSRSEMNVSTLELGDSALYLCASSWTTGGRYEQYFGPGTRLTVT.

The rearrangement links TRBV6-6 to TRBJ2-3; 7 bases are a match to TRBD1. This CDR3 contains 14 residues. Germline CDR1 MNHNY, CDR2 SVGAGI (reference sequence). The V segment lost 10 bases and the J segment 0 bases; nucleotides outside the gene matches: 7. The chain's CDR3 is CAKTRDRSTDTQYF. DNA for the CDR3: TGTGCCAAGACCCGGGACAGAAGCACAGATACGCAGTATTTT.

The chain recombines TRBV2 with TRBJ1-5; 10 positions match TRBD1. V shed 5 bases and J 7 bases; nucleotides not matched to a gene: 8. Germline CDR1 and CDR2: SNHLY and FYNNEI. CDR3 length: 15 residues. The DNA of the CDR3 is TGTGCCAGCAGTCGGGACAGGGGTGCTGTACAGCCCCAGCATTTT. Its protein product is CASSRDRGAVQPQHF.

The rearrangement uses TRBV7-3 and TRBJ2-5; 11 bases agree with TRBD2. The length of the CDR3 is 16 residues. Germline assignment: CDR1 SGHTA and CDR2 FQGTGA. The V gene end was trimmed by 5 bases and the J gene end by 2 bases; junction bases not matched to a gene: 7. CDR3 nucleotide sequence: TGTGCCAGCAGCCCCCGGACTAGCGGGCCTCAAGAGACCCAGTACTTC. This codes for CASSPRTSGPQETQYF.

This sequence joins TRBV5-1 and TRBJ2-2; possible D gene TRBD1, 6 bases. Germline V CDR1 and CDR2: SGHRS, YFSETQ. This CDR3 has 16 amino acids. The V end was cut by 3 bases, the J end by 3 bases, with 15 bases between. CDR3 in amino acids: CASSSRGGSDTGELFF. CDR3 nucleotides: TGCGCCAGCAGCTCCAGAGGGGGTTCCGACACCGGGGAGCTGTTTTTT.

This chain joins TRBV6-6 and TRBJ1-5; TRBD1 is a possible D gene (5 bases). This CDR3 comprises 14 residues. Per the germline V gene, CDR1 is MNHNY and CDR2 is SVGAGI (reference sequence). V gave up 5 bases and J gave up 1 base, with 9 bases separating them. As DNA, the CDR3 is TGTGCCAGCAGTGCCCGACAGAGCAATCAGCCCCAGCATTTT. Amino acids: CASSARQSNQPQHF.